This is a list of T cell receptor beta chains from one sample in a study of radiation and T cells in renal cell carcinoma. The assay was immunoSEQ multiplex PCR, and TCRdb's table has in-frame clones only and misses some. The top ten hold roughly 30% of the sample, which has roughly 49,000 clones, about 80% seen once. This specimen was blood, taken from a patient whose treatment included radiotherapy and nephrectomy. Every receptor here comes from a woman in her 70s with renal cell carcinoma. Both conserved end residues are part of each CDR3. D genes are given only for firm matches. Clone size is shown for a subset of rows, as once, few, many or a class of expanded clone.

>TRBJ1-5|15|many|.|TRBV4-1
TGCGCCAGCAGCCGTGAGAAGTATAGCAATCAGCCCCAGCATTTT
CASSREKYSNQPQHF
>TRBJ1-1|15|few|.|TRBV6-5
TGTGCCAGCTCATTCACGGGACTCTCGGGTACTGAAGCTTTCTTT
CASSFTGLSGTEAFF
>TRBJ2-1|16|few|TRBD1|TRBV5-8
TGTGCCAGCAGCTCGATCCGAGGACAGGGAGACAATGAGCAGTTCTTC
CASSSIRGQGDNEQFF
>TRBJ1-4|14|few|.|TRBV19
TGTGCCAGTAACATGGGAGGGCCCGGTGAAAAACTGTTTTTT
CASNMGGPGEKLFF
>TRBJ1-1|15|.|.|TRBV7-2
TGTGCCAGCTGTTTTATGGTGGGATCTAACACTGAAGCTTTCTTT
CASCFMVGSNTEAFF
>TRBJ1-5|13|few|.|TRBV7-8
TGTGCCAGCAGCTCTCAACCTGATCAGCCCCAGCATTTT
CASSSQPDQPQHF
>TRBJ2-7|14|.|TRBD2|TRBV19
TGTGCCAGTAGCGGGGTAGCGGGAACCTACGAGCAGTACTTC
CASSGVAGTYEQYF
>TRBJ1-6|14|.|.|TRBV6-5
TGTGCCAGCAGTTACTCGGGCGGGGATTCACCCCTCCACTTT
CASSYSGGDSPLHF
>TRBJ2-3|14|.|TRBD1|TRBV6-5
TGTGCCAGCAGTCCGGGACAGGGAGGAGATACGCAGTATTTT
CASSPGQGGDTQYF
>TRBJ2-6|16|.|TRBD2|TRBV7-8
TGTGCCACTCGCGGGGAGGGACTCTCTGGGGCCAACGTCCTGACTTTC
CATRGEGLSGANVLTF
>TRBJ2-7|12|.|.|TRBV6-1
TGTGCCAGCAACGGACAGACCTACGAGCAGTACTTC
CASNGQTYEQYF
>TRBJ2-3|16|.|TRBD2|TRBV9
TGTGCCAGCAGCCCTAGACTAGCGGAACAAACAGATACGCAGTATTTT
CASSPRLAEQTDTQYF
>TRBJ1-5|16|.|.|TRBV2
TGTGCCAGCAGTGACAGGGGTCCCCCCTCCGGGCAGCCCCAGCATTTT
CASSDRGPPSGQPQHF
>TRBJ2-5|10|few|.|TRBV29-1
TGCAGCGTGGCACTAGAGACCCAGTACTTC
CSVALETQYF
>TRBJ1-5|16|few|.|TRBV6-1
TGTGCCAGCAGTGAAAAATTGGGACTACAGGTAGTGCCCCAGCATTTT
CASSEKLGLQVVPQHF
>TRBJ2-1|14|.|TRBD1|TRBV19
TGTGCCAGTAGTGGGACAGGGGGAAGGGGTGAGCAGTTCTTC
CASSGTGGRGEQFF
>TRBJ2-3|15|.|.|TRBV28
TGTGCCAGCAGCCCCGTGGGCCGCAGCACAGATACGCAGTATTTT
CASSPVGRSTDTQYF
>TRBJ1-6|14|.|TRBD1|TRBV5-4
TGTGCCAGCAGCATAGCGACAGGGTTGGCACCCCTCCACTTT
CASSIATGLAPLHF
>TRBJ2-7|15|.|.|TRBV19
TGTGCCAGTAGTATATCAGGGGATAGCTCCTACGAGCAGTACTTC
CASSISGDSSYEQYF
>TRBJ2-2|15|.|.|TRBV7-6
TGTGCCAGCAGCCCACGAGGATTACCGACCGGGGAGCTGTTTTTT
CASSPRGLPTGELFF
>TRBJ1-2|13|.|.|TRBV7-2
TGTGCCAGCAGCTCCTTATCACAGGGAGGCTACACCTTC
CASSSLSQGGYTF
>TRBJ1-2|16|.|TRBD1|TRBV4-2
TGTGCCAGCAGCCGGGAGGGGTGGCAGGGGGAATATGGCTACACCTTC
CASSREGWQGEYGYTF
>TRBJ2-7|12|.|TRBD1|TRBV2
TGTGCCAGCAGTTCGACAGGGGGAGAGCAGTACTTC
CASSSTGGEQYF
>TRBJ1-1|13|.|.|TRBV6-5
TGTGCCAGCAGTAGCCAGCGGCACACTGAAGCTTTCTTT
CASSSQRHTEAFF
>TRBJ2-4|15|.|.|TRBV9
TGTGCCAGCAGCCCGGGAGCAGGCCGGATAGACATTCAGTACTTC
CASSPGAGRIDIQYF
>TRBJ2-5|14|.|.|TRBV5-1
TGCGCCAGCAGCTTGGTTCCTAGCGAAGAGACCCAGTACTTC
CASSLVPSEETQYF
>TRBJ2-1|16|.|TRBD2|TRBV6-6
TGTGCCAGTTTTACGGGACTAGCGGGGGTTTACAATGAGCAGTTCTTC
CASFTGLAGVYNEQFF
>TRBJ2-3|12|.|.|TRBV9
TGTGCCAGCAGCGTAGGTGGAGATACGCAGTATTTT
CASSVGGDTQYF
>TRBJ2-7|13|.|.|TRBV11-2
TGTGCCAGCAGCAGAGGGCCTACCTACGAGCAGTACTTC
CASSRGPTYEQYF
>TRBJ1-4|15|.|TRBD1|TRBV15
TGTGCCACCAGCAGTACCGGGACAGGGTATGAAAAACTGTTTTTT
CATSSTGTGYEKLFF
>TRBJ1-2|14|once|.|TRBV7-2
TGTGCCAGCAGCTTAGCGAGGACAGTACGGGGCTACACCTTC
CASSLARTVRGYTF
>TRBJ1-4|13|.|TRBD1|TRBV5-1
TGCGCCAGCAGCAGGGACAGAAATGAAAAACTGTTTTTT
CASSRDRNEKLFF
>TRBJ1-4|16|.|.|TRBV10-2
TGCGCCAGCAGTGACCACCGACGGGGTTCTAATGAAAAACTGTTTTTT
CASSDHRRGSNEKLFF
>TRBJ2-7|14|few|.|TRBV7-9
TGTGCCAGCAGCTTGGCCGGGACTCGTCCAGGGCAGTACTTC
CASSLAGTRPGQYF
>TRBJ2-7|16|.|TRBD2|TRBV28
TGTGCCAGCAGTTCATCCGGGACTAGAACTTTCCACGAGCAGTACTTC
CASSSSGTRTFHEQYF
>TRBJ2-1|15|.|.|TRBV15
TGTGCCACCAGCGGATGGGACTCGACGACCAATGAGCAGTTCTTC
CATSGWDSTTNEQFF
>TRBJ2-1|15|.|.|TRBV27
TGTGCCAGCAGTTTATCGCGGACAGCATACAATGAGCAGTTCTTC
CASSLSRTAYNEQFF
>TRBJ2-3|12|.|.|TRBV6-1
TGTGCCAGCAGTGAGGCATCTGATACGCAGTATTTT
CASSEASDTQYF
>TRBJ2-7|15|.|TRBD2|TRBV6-5
TGTGCCAGCAGGAGAAAAGCGGGAGGCACCTACGAGCAGTACTTC
CASRRKAGGTYEQYF
>TRBJ2-7|17|.|.|TRBV4-3
TGCGCCAGCAGCCAAGATGTTGGGGAAATCCACTCCTACGAGCAGTACTTC
CASSQDVGEIHSYEQYF
>TRBJ2-7|14|few|.|TRBV4-1
TGCGCCAGCAGCCAAGATAGGGCAGGGTACGAGCAGTACTTC
CASSQDRAGYEQYF
>TRBJ1-6|14|.|TRBD1|TRBV19
TGTGCCAGTAGGTTGACAGGGAAAAATTCACCCCTCCACTTT
CASRLTGKNSPLHF
>TRBJ2-1|13|.|.|TRBV30
TGTGCCTGGAATAGGGCGGTCTACAATGAGCAGTTCTTC
CAWNRAVYNEQFF
>TRBJ2-3|11|.|.|TRBV20-1
TGCAGTGTTGGGGTCACAGATACGCAGTATTTT
CSVGVTDTQYF
>TRBJ1-2|13|.|.|TRBV11-2
TGTGCCAGCAGTCCGGGCAGAGGGTATGGCTACACCTTC
CASSPGRGYGYTF
>TRBJ1-1|13|.|.|TRBV6-1
TGTGCCAGCAGTGGAGGGATTGTGACTGAAGCTTTCTTT
CASSGGIVTEAFF
>TRBJ1-1|14|.|TRBD1|TRBV5-4
TGTGCCAGCAGCGTTACAGGGGTAGGCACTGAAGCTTTCTTT
CASSVTGVGTEAFF
>TRBJ1-5|14|.|.|TRBV2
TGTGCCAGCAGTGAAGGGGCAGAGGATCAGCCCCAGCATTTT
CASSEGAEDQPQHF
>TRBJ1-6|14|.|.|TRBV7-2
TGTGCCAGCAGATCACAGGGTTCCAACTCACCCCTCCACTTT
CASRSQGSNSPLHF
>TRBJ2-1|15|.|TRBD1|TRBV19
TGTGCCAGTAGTCCCCAGGGACAGCTCTACAATGAGCAGTTCTTC
CASSPQGQLYNEQFF
>TRBJ2-1|15|.|TRBD2|TRBV5-4
TGTGCCAGCAGCCGGACTAGCGGGACCTACAATGAGCAGTTCTTC
CASSRTSGTYNEQFF
>TRBJ2-1|12|.|TRBD2|TRBV2
TGTGCCAGCAGCCAAGCGGGGAATGAGCAGTTCTTC
CASSQAGNEQFF
>TRBJ2-6|19|.|TRBD1|TRBV10-3
TGTGCCATCAGTGAGACGTGGGGGACAGGACGCTCTGGGGCCAACGTCCTGACTTTC
CAISETWGTGRSGANVLTF
>TRBJ2-1|11|.|.|TRBV5-6
TGTGCCAGCAGCCGATTCAATGAGCAGTTCTTC
CASSRFNEQFF
>TRBJ2-4|15|.|.|TRBV6-8
TGTGCCAGCAGTTACCGTTTGCTAGCCAAAAACATTCAGTACTTC
CASSYRLLAKNIQYF
>TRBJ2-6|17|.|.|TRBV10-3
TGTGCCATCAGCCCAGTTACCCTAAGCTCTGGGGCCAACGTCCTGACTTTC
CAISPVTLSSGANVLTF
>TRBJ1-2|12|.|.|TRBV10-3
TGTGCCATCTCGACCACCGACTATGGCTACACCTTC
CAISTTDYGYTF
>TRBJ2-1|15|.|.|TRBV27
TGTGCCAGCAGCCCCCGGGGGTTGCAATACAATGAGCAGTTCTTC
CASSPRGLQYNEQFF
>TRBJ2-5|14|.|.|TRBV5-1
TGCGCCAGCAGCTTGGCAAGGGAACAAGAGACCCAGTACTTC
CASSLAREQETQYF